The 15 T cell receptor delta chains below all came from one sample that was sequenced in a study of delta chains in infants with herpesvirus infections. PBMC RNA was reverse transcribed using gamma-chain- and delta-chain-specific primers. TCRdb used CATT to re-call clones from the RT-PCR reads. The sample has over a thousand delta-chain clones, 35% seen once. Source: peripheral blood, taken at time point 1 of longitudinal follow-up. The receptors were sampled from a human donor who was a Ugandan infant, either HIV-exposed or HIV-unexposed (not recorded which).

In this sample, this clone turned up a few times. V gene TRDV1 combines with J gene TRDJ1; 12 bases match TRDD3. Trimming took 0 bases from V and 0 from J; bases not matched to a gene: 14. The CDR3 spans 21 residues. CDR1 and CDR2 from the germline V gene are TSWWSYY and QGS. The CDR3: CALGELVPRTGGYPYTDKLIF. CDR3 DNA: TGTGCTCTTGGGGAACTAGTTCCACGTACTGGGGGATACCCGTACACCGATAAACTCATCTTT.

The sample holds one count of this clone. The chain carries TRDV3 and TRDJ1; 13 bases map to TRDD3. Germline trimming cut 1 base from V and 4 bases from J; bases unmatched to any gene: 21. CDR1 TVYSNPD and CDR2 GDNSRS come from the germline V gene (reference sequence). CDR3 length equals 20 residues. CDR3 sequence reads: CAFTVEVPGYWGIRDDKLIF. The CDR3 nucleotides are TGTGCCTTTACCGTTGAGGTCCCAGGGTACTGGGGGATACGGGACGATAAACTCATCTTT.

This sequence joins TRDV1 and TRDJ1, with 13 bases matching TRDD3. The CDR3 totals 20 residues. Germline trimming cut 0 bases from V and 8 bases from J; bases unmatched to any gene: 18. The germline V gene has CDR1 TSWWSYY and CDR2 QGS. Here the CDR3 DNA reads TGTGCTCTTGGGGAACTTCCTAGTCCTTCCTTACTGGGGGATACGGTGAAACTCATCTTT. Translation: CALGELPSPSLLGDTVKLIF.

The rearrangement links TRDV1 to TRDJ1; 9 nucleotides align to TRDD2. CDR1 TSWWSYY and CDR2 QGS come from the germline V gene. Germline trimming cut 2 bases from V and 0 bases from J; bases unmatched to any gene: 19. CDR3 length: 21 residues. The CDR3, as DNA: TGTGCTCTTGGGGAATCCCTTCCTACTCGAGTTAGGAGTCGGTACACCGATAAACTCATCTTT. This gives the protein CALGESLPTRVRSRYTDKLIF.

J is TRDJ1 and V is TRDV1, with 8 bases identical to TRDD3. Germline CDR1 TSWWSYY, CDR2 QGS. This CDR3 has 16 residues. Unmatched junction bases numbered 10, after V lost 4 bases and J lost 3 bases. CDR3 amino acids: CALGVPETGGADKLIF. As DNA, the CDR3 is TGTGCTCTTGGGGTACCCGAGACTGGGGGGGCCGATAAACTCATCTTT.

The CDR3 sequence is CALGELITRSLLGDKADKLIF. The CDR3 DNA follows: TGTGCTCTTGGGGAACTAATCACGAGGTCCTTACTGGGGGATAAGGCCGATAAACTCATCTTT. The chain uses TRDV1 and TRDJ1, with 11 positions matching TRDD3. J lost 3 bases, V lost 0 bases, and 18 bases had no gene match. Germline CDR1 and CDR2: TSWWSYY and QGS. The CDR3 runs 21 residues.

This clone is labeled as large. The DNA of the CDR3 is TGTGCAGCAAGCGAACTTCCTACGCGGGGACGTGAGGGTACTGGGGGATACTTGACCGATAAACTCATCTTT. Protein product: CAASELPTRGREGTGGYLTDKLIF. The rearrangement joins TRAV29/DV5 to TRDJ1; 12 nucleotides align to TRDD3. Germline V gene data show CDR1 as NSMFDY and CDR2 as ISSIKDK. The CDR3 has 24 residues. Trimming at V came to 0 bases and at J to 2 bases, leaving 29 bases not matched to a gene.

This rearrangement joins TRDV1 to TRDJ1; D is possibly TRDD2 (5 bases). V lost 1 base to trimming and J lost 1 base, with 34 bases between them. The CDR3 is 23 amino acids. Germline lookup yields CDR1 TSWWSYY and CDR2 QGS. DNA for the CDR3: TGTGCTCTTGGGGAACCTCCTTTCTTGTTGAGGAATAAATCTCCTATTCCCACCGATAAACTCATCTTT. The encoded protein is CALGEPPFLLRNKSPIPTDKLIF.

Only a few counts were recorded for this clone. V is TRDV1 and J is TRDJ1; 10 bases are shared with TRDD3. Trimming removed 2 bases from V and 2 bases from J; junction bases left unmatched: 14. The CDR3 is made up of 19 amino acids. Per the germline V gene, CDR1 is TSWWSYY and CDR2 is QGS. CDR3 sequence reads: CALGELPLGDTRWTDKLIF. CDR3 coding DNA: TGTGCTCTTGGGGAATTGCCCTTGGGGGATACAAGGTGGACCGATAAACTCATCTTT.

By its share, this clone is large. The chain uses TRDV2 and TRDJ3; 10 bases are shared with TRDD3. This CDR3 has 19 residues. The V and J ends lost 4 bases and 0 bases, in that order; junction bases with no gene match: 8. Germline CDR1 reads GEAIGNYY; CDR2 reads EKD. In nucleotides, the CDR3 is TGTGCCTGTGATGTACTGGGGGATCGGGTCTCCTGGGACACCCGACAGATGTTTTTC. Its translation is CACDVLGDRVSWDTRQMFF.

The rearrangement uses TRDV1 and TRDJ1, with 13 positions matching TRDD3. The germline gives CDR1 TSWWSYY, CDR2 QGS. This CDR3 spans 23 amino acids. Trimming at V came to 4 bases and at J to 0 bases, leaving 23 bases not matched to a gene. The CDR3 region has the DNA TGTGCTCTTGGGGGAAAAAGGCCTACTGGGGGATACGCTCTTTTCAAGTACACCGATAAACTCATCTTT. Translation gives CALGGKRPTGGYALFKYTDKLIF.

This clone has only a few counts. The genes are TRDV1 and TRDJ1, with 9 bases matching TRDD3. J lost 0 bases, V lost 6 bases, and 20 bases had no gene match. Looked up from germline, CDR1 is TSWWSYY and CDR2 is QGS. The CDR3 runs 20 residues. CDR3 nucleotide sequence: TGTGCTCTTGGAGCGGTCCTCAGGGGGATACCTACCTACAACACCGATAAACTCATCTTT. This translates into CALGAVLRGIPTYNTDKLIF.

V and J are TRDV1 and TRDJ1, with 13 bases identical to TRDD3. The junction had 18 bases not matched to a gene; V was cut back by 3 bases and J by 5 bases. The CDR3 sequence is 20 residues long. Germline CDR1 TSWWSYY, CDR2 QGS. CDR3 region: CALGDDRILVRLGDTDKLIF. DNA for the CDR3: TGTGCTCTTGGGGACGACAGAATCCTTGTTAGACTGGGGGATACGGATAAACTCATCTTT.

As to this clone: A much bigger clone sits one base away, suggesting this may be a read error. CDR3 sequence reads: CACDTVRYIDKLIF. The DNA of the CDR3 is TGTGCCTGTGACACCGTACGGTACATCGATAAACTCATCTTT. The rearrangement links TRDV2 to TRDJ1; the D is unclear. This CDR3 region has 14 residues. V was cut by 0 bases and J by 4 bases, with 11 bases left in between. Germline loops: CDR1 GEAIGNYY, CDR2 EKD.

Here the CDR3 DNA reads TGTGCTCTTGGGCCACTCCTACTGGGGGCTTTGTACACCGATAAACTCATCTTT. Translating gives CALGPLLLGALYTDKLIF. The chain uses TRDV1 and TRDJ1; TRDD3 matches 8 bases. The length of the CDR3 is 18 residues. Germline trimming cut 5 bases from V and 0 bases from J; bases unmatched to any gene: 14. The V gene's germline CDR1 is TSWWSYY and CDR2 QGS.